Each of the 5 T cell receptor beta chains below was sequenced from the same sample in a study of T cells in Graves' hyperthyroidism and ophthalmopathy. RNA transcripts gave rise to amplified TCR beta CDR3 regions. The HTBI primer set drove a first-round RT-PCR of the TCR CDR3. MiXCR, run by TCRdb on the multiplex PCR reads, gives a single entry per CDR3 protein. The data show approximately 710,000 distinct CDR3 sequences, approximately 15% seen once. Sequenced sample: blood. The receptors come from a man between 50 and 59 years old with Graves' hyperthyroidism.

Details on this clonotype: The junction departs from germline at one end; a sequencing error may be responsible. The CDR3 protein is CASGLSLAGGYEQYF. In DNA form, the CDR3 reads TGTGCCAGCGGTTTAAGTCTAGCGGGAGGCTACGAGCAGTACTTC. The rearrangement joins TRBV12-3 or TRBV12-4 to TRBJ2-7, with 11 positions matching TRBD2. The CDR3 contains 15 residues.

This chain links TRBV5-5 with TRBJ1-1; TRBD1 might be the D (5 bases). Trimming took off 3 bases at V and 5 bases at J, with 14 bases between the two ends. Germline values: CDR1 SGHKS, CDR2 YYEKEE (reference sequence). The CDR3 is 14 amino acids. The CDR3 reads CASSSGLMRTEAFF. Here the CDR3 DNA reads TGTGCCAGCAGCTCGGGGCTCATGAGGACTGAAGCTTTCTTT. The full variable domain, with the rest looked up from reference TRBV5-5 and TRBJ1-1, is DAGVTQSPTHLIKTRGQQVTLRCSPISGHKSVSWYQQVLGQGPQFIFQYYEKEERGRGNFPDRFSARQFPNYSSELNVNALLLGDSALYLCASSSGLMRTEAFFGQGTRLTVV.

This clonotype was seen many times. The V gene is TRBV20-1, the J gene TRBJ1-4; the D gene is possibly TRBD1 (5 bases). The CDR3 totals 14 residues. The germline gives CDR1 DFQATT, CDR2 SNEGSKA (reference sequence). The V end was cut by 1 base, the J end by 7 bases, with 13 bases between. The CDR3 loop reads CSARAGYGGEKLFF. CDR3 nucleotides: TGCAGTGCTAGAGCGGGGTACGGGGGTGAAAAACTGTTTTTT.

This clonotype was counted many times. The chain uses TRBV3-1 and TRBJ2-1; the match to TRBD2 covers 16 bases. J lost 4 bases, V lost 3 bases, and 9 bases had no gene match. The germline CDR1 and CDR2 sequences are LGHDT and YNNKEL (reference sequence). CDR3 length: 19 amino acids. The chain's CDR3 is CASSQTGLAGGPAYNEQFF. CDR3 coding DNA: TGTGCCAGCAGCCAGACGGGACTAGCGGGAGGGCCTGCATACAATGAGCAGTTCTTC.

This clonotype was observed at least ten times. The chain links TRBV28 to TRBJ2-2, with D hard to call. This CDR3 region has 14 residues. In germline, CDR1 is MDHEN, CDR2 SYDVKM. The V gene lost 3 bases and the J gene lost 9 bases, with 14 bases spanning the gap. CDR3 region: CASSLKNRVWELFF. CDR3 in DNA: TGTGCCAGCAGTTTGAAGAATCGCGTCTGGGAGCTGTTTTTT.